These 18 T cell receptor beta chains share one sample of origin, sequenced in a study of T cells in Graves' hyperthyroidism and ophthalmopathy. Authors of the study amplified TCR beta CDR3 regions from RNA transcripts. In the first-round RT-PCR of the TCR CDR3, the HTBI primer set was used. TCRdb reprocessed the multiplex PCR reads with MiXCR, giving one entry per CDR3 protein. Counted here are over 200,000 distinct CDR3 sequences, around 18% occurring once; the ten biggest clones make up around two fifths. The sequencing input was blood. Receptors originate from a man aged 40-49 years with Graves' hyperthyroidism.

This clonotype has just a few counts. The V call is TRBV5-4, the J call TRBJ2-1; D is possibly TRBD1 (6 bases). Trimming pared 2 bases from V and 5 bases from J, leaving 11 bases between. The CDR3 extends over 14 amino acids. Germline V gene sequence: CDR1 SGHNT, CDR2 YYREEE (reference sequence). The CDR3 loop is CASSFGGLNNEQFF. The CDR3 DNA follows: TGTGCCAGCAGCTTTGGGGGCTTGAACAATGAGCAGTTCTTC.

This chain links TRBV2 with TRBJ1-2; D not resolved. The germline V gene has CDR1 SNHLY and CDR2 FYNNEI. The length of the CDR3 is 16 residues. With 3 bases removed from V and 6 bases from J, the gap between germline ends came to 20 bases. CDR3 loop: CASSDGPGFLENGYTF. CDR3 coding DNA: TGTGCCAGCAGTGACGGTCCGGGGTTTCTTGAGAATGGCTACACCTTC.

The chain recombines TRBV19 with TRBJ2-3; no firm D call. This CDR3 is 14 amino acids long. Germline assignment: CDR1 LNHDA and CDR2 SQIVND (reference sequence). The V and J ends lost 3 bases and 2 bases respectively, with 9 bases between them. CDR3 in amino acids: CASSIGQNTDTQYF. The CDR3 DNA reads as TGTGCCAGTAGTATCGGCCAGAACACAGATACGCAGTATTTT. Full variable domain (remainder filled in from reference TRBV19 and TRBJ2-3): DGGITQSPKYLFRKEGQNVTLSCEQNLNHDAMYWYRQDPGQGLRLIYYSQIVNDFQKGDIAEGYSVSREKKESFPLTVTSAQKNPTAFYLCASSIGQNTDTQYFGPGTRLTVL.

The V gene is TRBV20-1, the J gene TRBJ2-1, with TRBD1 identical over 8 bases. The ends lost 1 base at V and 0 bases at J; junction bases unmatched: 5. Looked up from germline, CDR1 is DFQATT and CDR2 is SNEGSKA (reference sequence). The CDR3 totals 16 residues. CDR3 DNA: TGCAGTGCTAGAGGACAGGGGATTAGCTCCTACAATGAGCAGTTCTTC. As protein: CSARGQGISSYNEQFF.

This clonotype was found many times. The V and J genes are TRBV28 and TRBJ1-1, with TRBD1 matching over 9 bases. The CDR3 loop spans 15 amino acids. Germline V gene data show CDR1 as MDHEN and CDR2 as SYDVKM. V was clipped by 5 bases and J by 6 bases; unmatched bases: 10. The CDR3 coding sequence is TGTGCCAGCAGTGTGATCAGGACAGGGGACCCTGAAGCTTTCTTT. It codes for CASSVIRTGDPEAFF. The variable domain in full, completed from reference TRBV28 and TRBJ1-1, reads DVKVTQSSRYLVKRTGEKVFLECVQDMDHENMFWYRQDPGLGLRLIYFSYDVKMKEKGDIPEGYSVSREKKERFSLILESASTNQTSMYLCASSVIRTGDPEAFFGQGTRLTVV.

This clonotype was observed at least ten times. The chain employs TRBV6-1 and TRBJ1-2; TRBD1 is a possible D gene (5 bases). Per germline, CDR1 MNHNS and CDR2 SASEGT. V was clipped by 6 bases and J by 4 bases, with 18 bases between them. The CDR3 runs to 15 residues. The CDR3 sequence is CASRLTGGRGYGYTF. The DNA of the CDR3 is TGTGCCAGCAGGCTAACAGGAGGCCGGGGCTATGGCTACACCTTC.

This clonotype has only a few counts. The chain uses TRBV14 and TRBJ2-2, with D uncertain. The germline V gene encodes CDR1 SGHDN and CDR2 FVKESK. The CDR3 is 13 amino acids. Between the trimmed V and J ends, which lost 6 bases and 6 bases, there was a span of 11 bases. Here the CDR3 DNA reads TGTGCCAGCAGTCTCACATTTTCCGGGGAGCTGTTTTTT. Protein product: CASSLTFSGELFF.

This clonotype has at least ten counts. J is TRBJ2-7 and V is TRBV6-2 or TRBV6-3; D is uncertain. Germline V gene data show CDR1 as MNHEY and CDR2 as SVGEGT. Trimming removed 2 bases from V and 6 bases from J, with 11 bases in between. The CDR3 is made up of 13 amino acids. CDR3 sequence (DNA): TGTGCCAGCAGTTACGATGGATCGCTCGAGCAGTACTTC. Translation: CASSYDGSLEQYF.

The V gene is TRBV12-3 or TRBV12-4, the J gene TRBJ1-4; TRBD1 might be the D (5 bases). V lost 7 bases, J lost 2 bases, and 14 bases lay in between. CDR3 length: 15 amino acids. CDR3 DNA: TGTGCCAGCACCGGCGTCGGGGACACTAATGAAAAACTGTTTTTT. Its protein product is CASTGVGDTNEKLFF.

The chain is built from TRBV9 and TRBJ2-3; 8 bases map to TRBD2. CDR3 length equals 16 residues. Germline CDR1 SGDLS, CDR2 YYNGEE. V lost 0 bases and J lost 6; bases outside the gene matches: 9. CDR3 DNA: TGTGCCAGCAGCGTAGTGTCCGGGGGGGCATTGGATACGCAGTATTTT. Translating it yields CASSVVSGGALDTQYF.

This clonotype was seen ten or more times. This chain connects TRBV29-1 to TRBJ2-7, with a weak D call TRBD1 (8 bases). The CDR3 contains 11 residues. Trimming removed 7 bases from V and 7 bases from J, with 14 bases in between. CDR1 SQVTM and CDR2 ANQGSEA come from the germline V gene. For the CDR3, the DNA is TGCAGCGGCGTACAGGGGGGGGAGCAGTACTTC. Its translation is CSGVQGGEQYF.

J is TRBJ1-4 and V is TRBV5-1; possible D gene TRBD1, 5 bases. V lost 7 bases and J lost 3, with 10 bases in between. The CDR3 has 13 amino acids. The germline V gene has CDR1 SGHRS and CDR2 YFSETQ. Here the CDR3 reads CASGGGPNEKLFF. The CDR3 nucleotides read TGCGCCAGCGGGGGAGGGCCTAATGAAAAACTGTTTTTT.

This clonotype was recorded at least ten times. This chain connects TRBV29-1 to TRBJ2-3, with 12 bases identical to TRBD2. CDR3 length: 15 amino acids. Germline CDR1 SQVTM, CDR2 ANQGSEA. With 2 bases clipped from V and 4 bases from J, the junction kept 4 bases outside the gene matches. This CDR3 is CSVELSSGGADTQYF. CDR3 bases: TGCAGCGTTGAACTGTCTAGCGGGGGGGCAGATACGCAGTATTTT.

The chain employs TRBV5-5 and TRBJ2-3; the match to TRBD1 covers 9 bases. CDR3 length: 16 amino acids. V shed 4 bases and J 2 bases; nucleotides not matched to a gene: 8. In germline, CDR1 is SGHKS, CDR2 YYEKEE (reference sequence). Here the CDR3 DNA reads TGTGCCAGCAGCCCCTGGACAGGGGCCCCCACAGATACGCAGTATTTT. It codes for CASSPWTGAPTDTQYF.

This clonotype was seen ten or more times. The rearrangement uses TRBV6-2 or TRBV6-3 and TRBJ2-5; D may correspond to TRBD1 or TRBD2 (6 bases each). V gave up 8 bases and J gave up 4 bases, with 8 bases separating them. The germline V gene encodes CDR1 MNHEY and CDR2 SVGEGT. The CDR3 has 11 residues. CDR3 in amino acids: CASWGAETQYF. The CDR3 region has the DNA TGTGCCAGCTGGGGGGCAGAGACCCAGTACTTC.

The chain has TRBV11-2 and TRBJ2-1, with 8 bases that match TRBD2. The V gene end was trimmed by 6 bases and the J gene end by 7 bases; junction bases not matched to a gene: 20. The germline gives CDR1 SGHAT, CDR2 FQNNGV. The CDR3 has 18 residues. CDR3 protein: CASSYSRVGGRMSNEQFF. The CDR3 DNA is TGTGCCAGCAGTTATTCCCGGGTCGGCGGGAGGATGTCTAATGAGCAGTTCTTC.

In its sample, this clonotype was seen a few times. The V gene is TRBV5-4, the J gene TRBJ2-1; D is perhaps TRBD2 (6 bases). V lost 4 bases to trimming and J lost 8 bases, with 19 bases between them. Germline assignment: CDR1 SGHNT and CDR2 YYREEE (reference sequence). The CDR3 extends over 15 amino acids. CDR3 region: CASSQLAGRRDEQFF. CDR3 in DNA: TGTGCCAGCAGCCAGCTGGCGGGGCGGAGGGATGAGCAGTTCTTC.

This clonotype was seen repeatedly, ten times or more. The chain links TRBV20-1 to TRBJ2-3, with D possibly matching TRBD1 (6 bases). V lost 1 base and J lost 1, with 6 bases in between. CDR3 length equals 13 residues. The germline CDR1 and CDR2 sequences are DFQATT and SNEGSKA (reference sequence). The CDR3 here is CSARGQGTDTQYF. The DNA for the CDR3 is TGCAGTGCTAGAGGACAGGGCACAGATACGCAGTATTTT.